This T cell receptor beta chain was observed in a study of blood T cell repertoires in COVID-19. This clone showed up just once. Original processing notes: Reference gene primer amplification gave nucleated cell count estimates. Sequencing used immunoSEQ multiplex PCR; TCRdb keeps in-frame clones, though not all of them. V and J calls and clone size are as listed in that table; D and trimming were resolved from the DNA. The sample has a few hundred thousand clones, roughly 90% seen once. Deletions cut 2 bases from V and 4 bases from J, with 8 bases between. Germline V gives CDR1 SGHNT, CDR2 YENEEA. The CDR3 is 13 amino acids.

The material sequenced was peripheral blood. The V and J genes are TRBV11-3 and TRBJ1-2; D not certain. This TCR came from a woman younger than 45 with acute or convalescent COVID-19. The CDR3 DNA is TGTGCCAGCAGCTTAAGTGGGCCCTATGGCTACACCTTC. Encoded protein: CASSLSGPYGYTF.